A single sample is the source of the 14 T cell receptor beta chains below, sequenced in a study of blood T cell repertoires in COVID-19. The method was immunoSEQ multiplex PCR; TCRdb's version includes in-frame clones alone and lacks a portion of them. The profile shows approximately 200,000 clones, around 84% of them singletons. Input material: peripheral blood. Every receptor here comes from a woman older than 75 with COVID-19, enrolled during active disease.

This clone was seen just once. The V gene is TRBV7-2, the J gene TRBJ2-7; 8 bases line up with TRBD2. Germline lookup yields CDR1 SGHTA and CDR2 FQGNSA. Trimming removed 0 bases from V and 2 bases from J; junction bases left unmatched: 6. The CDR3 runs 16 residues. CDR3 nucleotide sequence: TGTGCCAGCAGCTTAGCTGGTAGCGGGGACCCCTACGAGCAGTACGTC. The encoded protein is CASSLAGSGDPYEQYV.

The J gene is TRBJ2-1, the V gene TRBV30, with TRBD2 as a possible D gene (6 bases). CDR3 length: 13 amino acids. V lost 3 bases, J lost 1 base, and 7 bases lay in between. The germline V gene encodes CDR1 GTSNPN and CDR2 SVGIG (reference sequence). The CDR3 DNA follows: TGTGCCTGGAGGGGGGGTTCCTACAATGAGCAGTTCTTC. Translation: CAWRGGSYNEQFF.

Here the CDR3 reads CASSLTGQGANEQYF. The DNA for the CDR3 is TGCGCCAGCAGCCTGACCGGGCAGGGGGCGAACGAGCAGTACTTC. The V gene is TRBV5-1, the J gene TRBJ2-7, with 8 positions matching TRBD1. Germline values: CDR1 SGHRS, CDR2 YFSETQ. V dropped 4 bases and J dropped 5; count of bases not matched to a gene: 11. CDR3 length: 15 amino acids.

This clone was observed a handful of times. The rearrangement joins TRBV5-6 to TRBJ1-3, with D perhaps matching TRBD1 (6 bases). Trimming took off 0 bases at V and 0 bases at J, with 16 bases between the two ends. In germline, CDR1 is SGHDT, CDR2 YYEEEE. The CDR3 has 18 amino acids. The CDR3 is CASSLDPRTASSGNTIYF. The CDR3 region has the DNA TGTGCCAGCAGCTTGGACCCACGGACAGCGAGCTCTGGAAACACCATATATTTT.

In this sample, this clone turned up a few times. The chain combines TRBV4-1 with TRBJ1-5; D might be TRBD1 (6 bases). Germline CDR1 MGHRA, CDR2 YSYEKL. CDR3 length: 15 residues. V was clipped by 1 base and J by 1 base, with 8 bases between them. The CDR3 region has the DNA TGCGCCAGCAGCCAAGTAGGGGGAAGCAATCAGCCCCAGCATTTT. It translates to CASSQVGGSNQPQHF.

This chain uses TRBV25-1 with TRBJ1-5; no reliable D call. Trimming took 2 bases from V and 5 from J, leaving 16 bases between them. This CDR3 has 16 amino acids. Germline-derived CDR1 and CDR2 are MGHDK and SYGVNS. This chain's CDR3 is CASSEGVSGSHQPQHF. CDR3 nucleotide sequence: TGTGCCAGCAGTGAAGGGGTCAGTGGGAGCCATCAGCCCCAGCATTTT. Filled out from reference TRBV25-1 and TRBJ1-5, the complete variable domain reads EADIYQTPRYLVIGTGKKITLECSQTMGHDKMYWYQQDPGMELHLIHYSYGVNSTEKGDLSSESTVSRIRTEHFPLTLESARPSHTSQYLCASSEGVSGSHQPQHFGDGTRLSIL.

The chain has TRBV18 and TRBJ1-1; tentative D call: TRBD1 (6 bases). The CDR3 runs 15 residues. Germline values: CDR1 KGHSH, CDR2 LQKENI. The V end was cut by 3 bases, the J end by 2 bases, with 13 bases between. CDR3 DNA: TGTGCCAGCTCACCTCAGACAGGACATAACACTGAAGCTTTCTTT. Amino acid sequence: CASSPQTGHNTEAFF.

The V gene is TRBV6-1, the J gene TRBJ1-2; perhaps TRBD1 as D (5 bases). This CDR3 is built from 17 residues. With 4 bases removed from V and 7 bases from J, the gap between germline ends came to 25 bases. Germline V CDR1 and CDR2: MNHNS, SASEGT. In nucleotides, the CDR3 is TGTGCCAGCAGTGTCCCTTGGGAGTCTGGGGGGTATGGTGGCTACACCTTC. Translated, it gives CASSVPWESGGYGGYTF.

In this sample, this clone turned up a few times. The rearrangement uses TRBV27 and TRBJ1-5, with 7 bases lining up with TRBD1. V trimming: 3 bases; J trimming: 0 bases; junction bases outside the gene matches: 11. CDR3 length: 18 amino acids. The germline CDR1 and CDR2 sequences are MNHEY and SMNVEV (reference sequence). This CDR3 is CASSLRGTEYYSNQPQHF. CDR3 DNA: TGTGCCAGCAGTTTGAGAGGGACAGAATATTATAGCAATCAGCCCCAGCATTTT.

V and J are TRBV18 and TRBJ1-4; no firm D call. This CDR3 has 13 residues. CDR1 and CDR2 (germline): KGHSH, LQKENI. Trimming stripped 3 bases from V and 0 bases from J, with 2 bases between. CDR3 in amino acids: CASSPTTNEKLFF. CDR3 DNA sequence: TGTGCCAGCTCACCTACAACTAATGAAAAACTGTTTTTT.

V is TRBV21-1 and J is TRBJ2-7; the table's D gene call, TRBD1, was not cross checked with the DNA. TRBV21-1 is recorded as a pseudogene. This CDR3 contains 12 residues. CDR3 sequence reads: CASSPHRDEQYV. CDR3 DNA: TGTGCCAGCAGCCCCCACAGGGACGAGCAGTACGTC.

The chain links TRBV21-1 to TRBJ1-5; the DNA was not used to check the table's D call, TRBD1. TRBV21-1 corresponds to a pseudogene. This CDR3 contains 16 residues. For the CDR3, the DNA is TGTGCCAGCAGCTCGACAGGGGGCGAAAGCAATCAGCCCCAGCATTTT. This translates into CASSSTGGESNQPQHF.

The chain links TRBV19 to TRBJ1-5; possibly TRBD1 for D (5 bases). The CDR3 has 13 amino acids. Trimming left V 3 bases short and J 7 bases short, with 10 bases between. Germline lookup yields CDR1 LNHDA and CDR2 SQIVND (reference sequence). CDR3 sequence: CASSMVQGQPQHF. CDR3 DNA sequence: TGTGCCAGTAGTATGGTCCAGGGACAGCCCCAGCATTTT.

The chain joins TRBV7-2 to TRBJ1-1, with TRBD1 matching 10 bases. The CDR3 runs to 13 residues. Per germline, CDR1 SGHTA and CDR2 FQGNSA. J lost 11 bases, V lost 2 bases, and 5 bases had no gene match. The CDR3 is CASSLMGQGNAFF. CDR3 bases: TGTGCCAGCAGCTTAATGGGACAGGGGAACGCTTTCTTT.